This T cell receptor (beta chain) was observed in a study of beta chain features in type 1 diabetes. Study overall: There were 107,917,701 sorted cells examined across all samples. Broader study findings: More deletions and fewer insertions at VDJ junctions were found in patients with type 1 diabetes. TCRB CDR3s were moderately but significantly shorter in Type 1 diabetes patients in all four CD4+ subsets. It was among patients, rather than healthy donors, that naive, central memory and Treg TCRB repertoires appeared more similar.

The CDR3 is made up of 16 amino acids. The junction had 10 bases not matched to a gene; V was cut back by 2 bases and J by 7 bases. The germline gives CDR1 MDHEN, CDR2 SYDVKM. Using CD45RO/CCR7/CD25/CD127/CD95/CD27, CD4+ naive, central memory, regulatory and stem cell-like memory cells were sorted. Isolated RNA was reverse transcribed in full, so expressed TCRB transcripts were sequenced. The repertoire was sequenced with immunoSEQ multiplex PCR; TCRdb's copy has only in-frame clones and lacks some. The sample has 600,000 or so clones; approximately 13% are singletons. On this clone: The antigen remains undetermined.

The TCR originated in a man aged 25-45 years with type 1 diabetes. The J gene is TRBJ2-3, the V gene TRBV28; TRBD2 matches 9 bases. Sample: naive CD4+ T cells from blood. As DNA, the CDR3 is TGTGCCAGCAGTTTAGGTGTTGGCGGGGGGGCAAATACGCAGTATTTT. It codes for CASSLGVGGGANTQYF.